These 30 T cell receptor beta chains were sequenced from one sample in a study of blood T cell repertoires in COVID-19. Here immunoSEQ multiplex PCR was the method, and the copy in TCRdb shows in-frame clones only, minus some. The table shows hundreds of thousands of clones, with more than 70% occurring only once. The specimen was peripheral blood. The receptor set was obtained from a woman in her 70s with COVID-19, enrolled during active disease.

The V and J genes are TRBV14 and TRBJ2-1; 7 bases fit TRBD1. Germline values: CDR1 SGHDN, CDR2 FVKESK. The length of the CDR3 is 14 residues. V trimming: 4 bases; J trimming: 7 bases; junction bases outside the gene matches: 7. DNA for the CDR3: TGTGCCAGCAGCCCCAGGACAGGTTGGAATGAGCAGTTCTTC. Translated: CASSPRTGWNEQFF.

This CDR3 reads CASSISGSGSPLHF. The CDR3 DNA reads TGTGCCAGTAGTATCTCGGGGAGCGGATCACCCCTCCACTTT. The chain carries TRBV19 and TRBJ1-6; D gene unclear. CDR1 and CDR2 from the germline V gene are LNHDA and SQIVND (reference sequence). The CDR3 consists of 14 residues. With 3 bases removed from V and 10 bases from J, the gap between germline ends came to 13 bases.

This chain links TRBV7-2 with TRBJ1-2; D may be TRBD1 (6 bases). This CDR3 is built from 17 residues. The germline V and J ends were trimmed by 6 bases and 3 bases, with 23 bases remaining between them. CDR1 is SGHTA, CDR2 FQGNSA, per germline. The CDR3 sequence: CASSFRLGGGADYGYTF. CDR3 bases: TGTGCCAGCAGTTTTCGATTAGGGGGGGGCGCGGACTATGGCTACACCTTC.

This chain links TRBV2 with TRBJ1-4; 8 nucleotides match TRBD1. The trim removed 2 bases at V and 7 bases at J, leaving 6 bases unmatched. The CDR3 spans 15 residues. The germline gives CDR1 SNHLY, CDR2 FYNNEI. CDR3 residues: CASSEYWTGSEKLFF. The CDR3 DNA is TGTGCCAGCAGTGAATACTGGACAGGGAGTGAAAAACTGTTTTTT. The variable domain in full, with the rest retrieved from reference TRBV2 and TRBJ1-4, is EPEVTQTPSHQVTQMGQEVILRCVPISNHLYFYWYRQILGQKVEFLVSFYNNEISEKSEIFDDQFSVERPDGSNFTLKIRSTKLEDSAMYFCASSEYWTGSEKLFFGSGTQLSVL.

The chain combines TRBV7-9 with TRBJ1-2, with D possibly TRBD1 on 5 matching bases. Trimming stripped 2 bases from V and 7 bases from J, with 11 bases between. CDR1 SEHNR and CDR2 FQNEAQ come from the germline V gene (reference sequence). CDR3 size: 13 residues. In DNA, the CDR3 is TGTGCCAGCAGCTTATGGGGGGAGTCTGGCTACACCTTC. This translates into CASSLWGESGYTF.

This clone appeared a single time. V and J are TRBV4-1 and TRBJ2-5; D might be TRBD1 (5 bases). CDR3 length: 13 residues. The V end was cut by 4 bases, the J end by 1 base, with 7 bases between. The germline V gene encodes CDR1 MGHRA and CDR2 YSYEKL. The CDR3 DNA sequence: TGCGCCAGCAGCCTGGGGCCCCAAGAGACCCAGTACTTC. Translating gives CASSLGPQETQYF.

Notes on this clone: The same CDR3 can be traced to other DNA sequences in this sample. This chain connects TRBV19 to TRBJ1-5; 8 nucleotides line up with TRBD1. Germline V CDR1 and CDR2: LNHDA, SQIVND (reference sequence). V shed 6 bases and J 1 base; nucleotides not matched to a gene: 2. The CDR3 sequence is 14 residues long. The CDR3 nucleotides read TGTGCCAGTAGGGACAGGGAGAGCAATCAGCCCCAGCATTTT. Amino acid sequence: CASRDRESNQPQHF.

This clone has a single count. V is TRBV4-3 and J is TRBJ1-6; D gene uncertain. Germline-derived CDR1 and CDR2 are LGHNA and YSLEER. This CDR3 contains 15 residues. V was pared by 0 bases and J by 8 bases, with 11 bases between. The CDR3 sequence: CASSQDKSSYSPLHF. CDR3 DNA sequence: TGCGCCAGCAGCCAAGATAAAAGCTCCTATTCACCCCTCCACTTT.

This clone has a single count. For the CDR3, the DNA is TGTGCCAGCAGTTTTCCTGGAACTAGCAAACAAGAGACCCAGTACTTC. This sequence encodes CASSFPGTSKQETQYF. The chain links TRBV28 to TRBJ2-5; D perhaps matches TRBD2 (6 bases). CDR1 is MDHEN and CDR2 is SYDVKM in the germline V gene. Trimming took 3 bases from V and 2 from J, leaving 16 bases between them. The CDR3 extends over 16 amino acids.

CDR3 amino acids: CASSSGSSGSPLHF. The CDR3 bases are TGTGCCAGCAGCTCGGGGTCCTCTGGTTCACCCCTCCACTTT. J is TRBJ1-6 and V is TRBV7-2; no reliable D call. Germline loops: CDR1 SGHTA, CDR2 FQGNSA. The CDR3 runs to 14 residues. V was cut by 4 bases and J by 9 bases, with 13 bases left in between.

CDR3 in amino acids: CASGLGQGSYNEQFF. Written as DNA, the CDR3 is TGCGCCAGCGGCCTAGGACAGGGTTCCTACAATGAGCAGTTCTTC. V and J are TRBV10-2 and TRBJ2-1, with 8 positions matching TRBD1. The CDR3 is 15 residues long. CDR1 is WSHSY, CDR2 SAAADI, per germline. With 8 bases clipped from V and 1 base from J, the junction kept 7 bases outside the gene matches.

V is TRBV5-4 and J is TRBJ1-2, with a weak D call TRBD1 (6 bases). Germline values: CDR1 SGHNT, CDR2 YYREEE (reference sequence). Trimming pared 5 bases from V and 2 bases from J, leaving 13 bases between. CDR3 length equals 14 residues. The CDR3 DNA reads TGTGCCAGCAGTCCTCCGGGACAAAACTATGGCTACACCTTC. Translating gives CASSPPGQNYGYTF.

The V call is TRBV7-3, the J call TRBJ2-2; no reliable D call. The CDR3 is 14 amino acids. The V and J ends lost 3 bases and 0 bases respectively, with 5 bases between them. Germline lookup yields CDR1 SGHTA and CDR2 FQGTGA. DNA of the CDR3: TGTGCCAGCAGCTTCCAGGCGAACACCGGGGAGCTGTTTTTT. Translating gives CASSFQANTGELFF.

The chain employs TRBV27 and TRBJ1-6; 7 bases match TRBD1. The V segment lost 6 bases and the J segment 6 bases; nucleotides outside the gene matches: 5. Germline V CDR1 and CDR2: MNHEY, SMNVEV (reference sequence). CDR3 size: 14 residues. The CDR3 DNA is TGTGCCAGCAGGAAATGGGACAGTAATTCACCCCTCCACTTT. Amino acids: CASRKWDSNSPLHF.

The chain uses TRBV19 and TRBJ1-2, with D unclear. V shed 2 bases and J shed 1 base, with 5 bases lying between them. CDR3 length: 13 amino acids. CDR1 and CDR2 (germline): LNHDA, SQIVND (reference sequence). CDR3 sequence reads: CASSISDNYGYTF. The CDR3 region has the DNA TGTGCCAGTAGTATATCAGATAACTATGGCTACACCTTC. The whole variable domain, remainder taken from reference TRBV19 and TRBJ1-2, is DGGITQSPKYLFRKEGQNVTLSCEQNLNHDAMYWYRQDPGQGLRLIYYSQIVNDFQKGDIAEGYSVSREKKESFPLTVTSAQKNPTAFYLCASSISDNYGYTFGSGTRLTVV.

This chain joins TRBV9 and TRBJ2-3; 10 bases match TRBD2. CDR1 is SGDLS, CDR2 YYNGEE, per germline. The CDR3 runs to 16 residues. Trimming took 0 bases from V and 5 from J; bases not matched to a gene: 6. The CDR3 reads CASSVEVAGGLDTQYF. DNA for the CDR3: TGTGCCAGCAGCGTAGAGGTAGCGGGGGGCCTAGATACGCAGTATTTT.

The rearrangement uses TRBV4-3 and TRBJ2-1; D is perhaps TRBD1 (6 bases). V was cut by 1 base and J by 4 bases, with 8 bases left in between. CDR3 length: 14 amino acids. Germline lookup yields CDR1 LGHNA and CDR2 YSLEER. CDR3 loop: CASSQVGTYNEQFF. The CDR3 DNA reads TGCGCCAGCAGCCAAGTCGGGACATACAATGAGCAGTTCTTC.

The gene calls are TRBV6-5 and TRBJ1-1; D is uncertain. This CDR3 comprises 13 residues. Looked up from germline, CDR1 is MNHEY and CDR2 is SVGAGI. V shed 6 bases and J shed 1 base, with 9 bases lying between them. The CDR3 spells CASRTGKNTEAFF. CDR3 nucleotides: TGTGCCAGCAGGACGGGAAAGAACACTGAAGCTTTCTTT.

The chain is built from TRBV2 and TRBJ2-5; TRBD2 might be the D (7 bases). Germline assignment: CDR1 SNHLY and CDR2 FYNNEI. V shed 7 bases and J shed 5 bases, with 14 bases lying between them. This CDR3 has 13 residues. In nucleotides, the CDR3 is TGTGCCAGCAATGAGGGGGGGCCTGAGACCCAGTACTTC. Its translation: CASNEGGPETQYF. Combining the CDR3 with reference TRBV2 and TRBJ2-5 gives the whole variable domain EPEVTQTPSHQVTQMGQEVILRCVPISNHLYFYWYRQILGQKVEFLVSFYNNEISEKSEIFDDQFSVERPDGSNFTLKIRSTKLEDSAMYFCASNEGGPETQYFGPGTRLLVL.

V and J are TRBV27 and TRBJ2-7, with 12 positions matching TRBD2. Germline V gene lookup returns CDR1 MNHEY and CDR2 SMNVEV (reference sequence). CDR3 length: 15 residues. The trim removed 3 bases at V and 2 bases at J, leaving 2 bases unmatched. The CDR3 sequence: CASSFTSGGTYEQYF. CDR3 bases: TGTGCCAGCAGTTTTACTAGCGGGGGGACCTACGAGCAGTACTTC.

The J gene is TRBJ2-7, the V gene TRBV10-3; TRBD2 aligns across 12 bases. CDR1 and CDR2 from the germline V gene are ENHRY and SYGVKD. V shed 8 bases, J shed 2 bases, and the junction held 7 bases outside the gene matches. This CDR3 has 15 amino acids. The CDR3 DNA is TGTGCCATCCAATCTCTAGCGGGGGGGACCTACGAGCAGTACTTC. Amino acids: CAIQSLAGGTYEQYF.

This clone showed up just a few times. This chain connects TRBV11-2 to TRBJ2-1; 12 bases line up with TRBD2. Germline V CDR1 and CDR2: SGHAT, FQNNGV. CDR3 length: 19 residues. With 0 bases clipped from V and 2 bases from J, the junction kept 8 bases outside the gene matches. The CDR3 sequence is CASSLDRLAGGLTYNEQFF. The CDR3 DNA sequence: TGTGCCAGCAGCTTAGATAGGCTAGCGGGGGGGCTTACCTACAATGAGCAGTTCTTC.

CDR3 amino acids: CASSLGGALTGIYNEQFF. The CDR3 DNA follows: TGCGCCAGCTCTCTAGGGGGGGCCTTAACGGGGATATACAATGAGCAGTTCTTC. This rearrangement joins TRBV5-1 to TRBJ2-1, with D perhaps matching TRBD2 (7 bases). CDR1 is SGHRS, CDR2 YFSETQ, per germline. The CDR3 is 18 residues long. Trimming removed 7 bases from V and 4 bases from J, with 27 bases in between.

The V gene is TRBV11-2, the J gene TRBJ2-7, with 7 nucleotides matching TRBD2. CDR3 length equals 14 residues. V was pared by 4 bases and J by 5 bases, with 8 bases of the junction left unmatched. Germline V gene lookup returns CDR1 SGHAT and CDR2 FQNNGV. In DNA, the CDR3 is TGTGCCAGCAGCTCTATCCTAGCGGACAACGAGCAGTACTTC. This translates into CASSSILADNEQYF. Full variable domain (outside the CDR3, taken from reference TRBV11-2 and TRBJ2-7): EAGVAQSPRYKIIEKRQSVAFWCNPISGHATLYWYQQILGQGPKLLIQFQNNGVVDDSQLPKDRFSAERLKGVDSTLKIQPAKLEDSAVYLCASSSILADNEQYFGPGTRLTVT.

The DNA of the CDR3 is TGTGCCAGCAGCTTATGGAAGTGGGGGGGACAGGATTTCAACAATGAGCAGTTCTTC. It encodes CASSLWKWGGQDFNNEQFF. This chain joins TRBV7-9 and TRBJ2-1; D is possibly TRBD1 (8 bases). The V gene's germline CDR1 is SEHNR and CDR2 FQNEAQ (reference sequence). Trimming took 2 bases from V and 5 from J, leaving 25 bases between them. This CDR3 contains 19 residues.

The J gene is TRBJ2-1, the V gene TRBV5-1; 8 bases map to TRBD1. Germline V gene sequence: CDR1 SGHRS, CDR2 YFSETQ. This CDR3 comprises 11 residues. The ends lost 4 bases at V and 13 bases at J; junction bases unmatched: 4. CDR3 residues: CASSGDRFQFF. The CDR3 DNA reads TGCGCCAGCAGCGGGGACAGGTTCCAGTTCTTC.

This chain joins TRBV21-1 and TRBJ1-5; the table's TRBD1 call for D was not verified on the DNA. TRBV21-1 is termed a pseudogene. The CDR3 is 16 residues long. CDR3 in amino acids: CASSPGKGQSNQPQHF. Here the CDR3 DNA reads TGTGCCAGCAGCCCTGGTAAGGGGCAAAGCAATCAGCCCCAGCATTTT.

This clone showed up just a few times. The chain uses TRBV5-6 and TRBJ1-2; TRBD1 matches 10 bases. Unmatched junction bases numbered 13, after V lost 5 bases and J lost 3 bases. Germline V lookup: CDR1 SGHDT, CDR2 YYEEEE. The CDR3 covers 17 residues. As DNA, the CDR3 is TGTGCCAGCAGTTCTACATCCGGGACAGGGGCGGACTATGGCTACACCTTC. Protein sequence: CASSSTSGTGADYGYTF.

CDR3 coding DNA: TGTGCCAGCAGCGTGTACAGGGATCGCTACACCTTC. It yields the protein CASSVYRDRYTF. The chain employs TRBV9 and TRBJ1-2, with D possibly TRBD1 on 6 matching bases. The CDR3 is 12 amino acids. Trimming cost V 2 bases and J 9 bases, with 11 bases left between them. The germline V gene encodes CDR1 SGDLS and CDR2 YYNGEE.

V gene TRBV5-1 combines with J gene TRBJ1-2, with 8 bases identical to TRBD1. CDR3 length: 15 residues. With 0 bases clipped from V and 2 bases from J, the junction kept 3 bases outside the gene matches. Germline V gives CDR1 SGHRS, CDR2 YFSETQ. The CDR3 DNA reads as TGCGCCAGCAGCTTGGGGCAGGGGGCGAACTATGGCTACACCTTC. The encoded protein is CASSLGQGANYGYTF.